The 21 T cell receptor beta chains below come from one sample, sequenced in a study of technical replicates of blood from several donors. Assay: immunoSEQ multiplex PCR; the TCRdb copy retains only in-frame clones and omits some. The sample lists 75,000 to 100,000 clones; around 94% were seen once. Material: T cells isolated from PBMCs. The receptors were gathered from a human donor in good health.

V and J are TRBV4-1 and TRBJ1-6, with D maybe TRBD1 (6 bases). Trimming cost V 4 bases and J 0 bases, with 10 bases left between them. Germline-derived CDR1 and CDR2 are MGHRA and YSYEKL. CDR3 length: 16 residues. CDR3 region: CASSLGQSSYNSPLHF. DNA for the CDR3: TGCGCCAGCAGCCTCGGACAGAGCTCCTATAATTCACCCCTCCACTTT.

CDR3 coding DNA: TGTGCCACCAGCGGTCTCAGCGGACTATACAATGAGCAGTTCTTC. Its protein product is CATSGLSGLYNEQFF. The chain uses TRBV15 and TRBJ2-1, with D maybe TRBD2 (6 bases). Deletions cut 5 bases from V and 4 bases from J, with 15 bases between. CDR1 is LNHNV, CDR2 YYDKDF, per germline (reference sequence). The CDR3 totals 15 residues.

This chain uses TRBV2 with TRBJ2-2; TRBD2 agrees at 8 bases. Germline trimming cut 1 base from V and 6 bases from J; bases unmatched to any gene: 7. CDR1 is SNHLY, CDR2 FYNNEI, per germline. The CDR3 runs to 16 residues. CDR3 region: CASSEGWAGRAGELFF. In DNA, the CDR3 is TGTGCCAGCAGTGAAGGGTGGGCCGGGAGGGCCGGGGAGCTGTTTTTT.

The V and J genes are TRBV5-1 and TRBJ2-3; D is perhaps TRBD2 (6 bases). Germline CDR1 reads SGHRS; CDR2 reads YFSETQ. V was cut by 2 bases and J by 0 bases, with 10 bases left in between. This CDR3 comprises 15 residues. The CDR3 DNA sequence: TGCGCCAGCAGCTTCGCAGGGACTAGCACAGATACGCAGTATTTT. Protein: CASSFAGTSTDTQYF.

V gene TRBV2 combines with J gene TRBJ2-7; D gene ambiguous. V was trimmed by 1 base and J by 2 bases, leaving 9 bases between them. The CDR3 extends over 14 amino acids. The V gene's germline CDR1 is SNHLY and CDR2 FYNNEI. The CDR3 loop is CASSEGFSAYEQYF. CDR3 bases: TGTGCCAGCAGTGAAGGGTTCAGCGCCTACGAGCAGTACTTC.

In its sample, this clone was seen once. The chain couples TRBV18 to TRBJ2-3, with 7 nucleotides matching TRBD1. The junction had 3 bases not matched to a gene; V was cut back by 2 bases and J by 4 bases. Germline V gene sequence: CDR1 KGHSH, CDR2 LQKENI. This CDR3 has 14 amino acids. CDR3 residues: CASSPTQGADTQYF. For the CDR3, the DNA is TGTGCCAGCTCACCAACCCAGGGGGCAGATACGCAGTATTTT.

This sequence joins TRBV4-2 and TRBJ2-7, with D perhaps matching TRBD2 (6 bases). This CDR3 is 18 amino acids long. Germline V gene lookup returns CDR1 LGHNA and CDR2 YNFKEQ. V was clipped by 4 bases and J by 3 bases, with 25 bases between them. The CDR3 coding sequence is TGTGCCAGCAGCCTCGTCGATGGCGGGGCGGGGATGGACTACGAGCAGTACTTC. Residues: CASSLVDGGAGMDYEQYF.

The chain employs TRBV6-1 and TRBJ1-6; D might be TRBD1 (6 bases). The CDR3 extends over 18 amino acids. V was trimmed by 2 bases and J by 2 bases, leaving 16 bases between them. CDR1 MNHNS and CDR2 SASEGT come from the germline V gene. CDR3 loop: CASSERGGAFTYNSPLHF. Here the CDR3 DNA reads TGTGCCAGCAGTGAAAGGGGGGGGGCGTTTACCTATAATTCACCCCTCCACTTT.

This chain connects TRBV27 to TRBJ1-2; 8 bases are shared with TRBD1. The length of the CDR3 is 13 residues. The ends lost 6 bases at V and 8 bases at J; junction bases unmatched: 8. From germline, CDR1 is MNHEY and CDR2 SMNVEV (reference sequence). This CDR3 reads CASSKQGVEGYTF. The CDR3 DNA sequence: TGTGCCAGCAGCAAACAGGGGGTGGAGGGCTACACCTTC.

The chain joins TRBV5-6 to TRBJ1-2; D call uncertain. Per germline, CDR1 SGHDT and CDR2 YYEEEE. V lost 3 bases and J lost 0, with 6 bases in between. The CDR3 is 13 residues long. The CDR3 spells CASSSDSNYGYTF. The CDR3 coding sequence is TGTGCCAGCAGCTCTGACTCTAACTATGGCTACACCTTC.

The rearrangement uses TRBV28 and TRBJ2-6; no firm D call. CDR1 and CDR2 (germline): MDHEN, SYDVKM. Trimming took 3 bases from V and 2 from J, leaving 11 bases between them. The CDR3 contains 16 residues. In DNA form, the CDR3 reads TGTGCCAGCAGTTTTATGTACCAGACTGGGGCCAACGTCCTGACTTTC. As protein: CASSFMYQTGANVLTF.

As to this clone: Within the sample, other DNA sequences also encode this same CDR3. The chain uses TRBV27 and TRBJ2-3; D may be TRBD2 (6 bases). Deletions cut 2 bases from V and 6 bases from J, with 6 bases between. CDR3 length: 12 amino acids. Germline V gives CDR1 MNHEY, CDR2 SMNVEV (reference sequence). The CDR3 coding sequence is TGTGCCAGCAGTTTAGCGGGGGATACGCAGTATTTT. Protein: CASSLAGDTQYF.

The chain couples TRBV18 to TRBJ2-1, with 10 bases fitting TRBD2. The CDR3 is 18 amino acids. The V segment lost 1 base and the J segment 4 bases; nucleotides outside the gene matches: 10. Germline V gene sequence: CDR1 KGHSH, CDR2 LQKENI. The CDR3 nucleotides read TGTGCCAGCTCACCACGCGTTAGCGGGGGGTCGTTGTACAATGAGCAGTTCTTC. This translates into CASSPRVSGGSLYNEQFF.

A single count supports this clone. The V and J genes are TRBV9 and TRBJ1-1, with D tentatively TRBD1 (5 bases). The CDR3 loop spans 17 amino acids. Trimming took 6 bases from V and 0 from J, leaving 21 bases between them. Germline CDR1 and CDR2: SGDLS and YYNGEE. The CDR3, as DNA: TGTGCCAGCAACTCCTTCGTCGCAGGGAAGTTGAACACTGAAGCTTTCTTT. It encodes CASNSFVAGKLNTEAFF.

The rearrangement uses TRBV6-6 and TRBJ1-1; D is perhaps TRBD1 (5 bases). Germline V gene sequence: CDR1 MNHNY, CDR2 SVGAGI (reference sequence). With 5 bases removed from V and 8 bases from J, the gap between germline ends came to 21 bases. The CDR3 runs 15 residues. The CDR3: CASSRTQGGWFEAFF. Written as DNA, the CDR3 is TGTGCCAGCAGTCGAACCCAGGGAGGCTGGTTCGAAGCTTTCTTT.

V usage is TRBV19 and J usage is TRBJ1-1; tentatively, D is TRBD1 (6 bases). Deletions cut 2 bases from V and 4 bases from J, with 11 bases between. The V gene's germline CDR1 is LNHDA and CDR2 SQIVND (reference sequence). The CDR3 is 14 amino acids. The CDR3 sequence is CASSISTGTTEAFF. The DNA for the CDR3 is TGTGCCAGTAGTATATCAACAGGGACCACTGAAGCTTTCTTT. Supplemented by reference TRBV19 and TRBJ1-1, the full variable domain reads DGGITQSPKYLFRKEGQNVTLSCEQNLNHDAMYWYRQDPGQGLRLIYYSQIVNDFQKGDIAEGYSVSREKKESFPLTVTSAQKNPTAFYLCASSISTGTTEAFFGQGTRLTVV.

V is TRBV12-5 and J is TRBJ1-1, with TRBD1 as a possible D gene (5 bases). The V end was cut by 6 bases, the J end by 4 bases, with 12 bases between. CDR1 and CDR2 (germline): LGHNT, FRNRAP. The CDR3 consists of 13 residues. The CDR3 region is CASGLTAITEAFF. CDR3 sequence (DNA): TGTGCTAGTGGATTGACAGCCATCACTGAAGCTTTCTTT.

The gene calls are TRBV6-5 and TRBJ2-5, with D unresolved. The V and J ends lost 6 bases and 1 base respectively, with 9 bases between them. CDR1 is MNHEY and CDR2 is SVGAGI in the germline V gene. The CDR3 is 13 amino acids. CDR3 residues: CASRWALQETQYF. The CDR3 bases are TGTGCCAGCAGATGGGCGCTCCAAGAGACCCAGTACTTC.

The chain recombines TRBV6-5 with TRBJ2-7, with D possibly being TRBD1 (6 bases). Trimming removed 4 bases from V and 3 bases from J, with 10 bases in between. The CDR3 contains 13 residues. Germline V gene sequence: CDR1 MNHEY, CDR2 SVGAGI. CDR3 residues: CASSSHRVYEQYF. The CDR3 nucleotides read TGTGCCAGCAGTTCGCACAGGGTCTACGAGCAGTACTTC.

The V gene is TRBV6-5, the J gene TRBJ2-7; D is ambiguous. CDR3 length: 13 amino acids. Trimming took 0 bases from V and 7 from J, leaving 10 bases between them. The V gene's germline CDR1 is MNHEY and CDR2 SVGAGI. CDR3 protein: CASSYSPRREQYF. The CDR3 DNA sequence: TGTGCCAGCAGTTACTCGCCTAGGCGGGAGCAGTACTTC.

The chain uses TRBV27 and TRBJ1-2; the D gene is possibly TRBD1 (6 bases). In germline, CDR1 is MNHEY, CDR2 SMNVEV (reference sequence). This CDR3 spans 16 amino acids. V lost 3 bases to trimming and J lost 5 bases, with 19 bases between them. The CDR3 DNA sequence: TGTGCCAGCAGTTTGTCGGGGGGCTACCTTCAGTATGGCTACACCTTC. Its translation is CASSLSGGYLQYGYTF.